This record covers a single TCR beta chain. Its antigen is undetermined. These data come from a study of PD-1 blockade in classical Hodgkin lymphoma. Whole-study context: Patients were dosed intravenously with nivolumab at 3 mg/kg every 2 weeks. General study results and limits: Initiation of nivolumab under 1 year after ASCT led to exclusion of patients. The drivers behind the repertoire differences, possibly disease activity or prior therapy, remain undefined.

V lost 0 bases, J lost 5 bases, and 2 bases stayed unmatched. The length of the CDR3 is 14 residues. Germline V lookup: CDR1 GTSNPN, CDR2 SVGIG (reference sequence). Sequencing used immunoSEQ multiplex PCR; TCRdb keeps in-frame clones, though not all of them. Here the sample spans about 97,000 clones, approximately 83% being singletons. After autologous stem cell transplantation all patients relapsed, and prior brentuximab vedotin exposure differed between cohorts. The J gene is TRBJ2-3, the V gene TRBV30; 10 bases align to TRBD2. The TCR originated in a human donor with classical Hodgkin lymphoma. This material consisted of peripheral blood mononuclear cells (PBMCs), taken at baseline. The CDR3 loop reads CAWSVASGGDTQYF. CDR3 DNA: TGTGCCTGGAGTGTAGCTAGCGGGGGAGATACGCAGTATTTT.